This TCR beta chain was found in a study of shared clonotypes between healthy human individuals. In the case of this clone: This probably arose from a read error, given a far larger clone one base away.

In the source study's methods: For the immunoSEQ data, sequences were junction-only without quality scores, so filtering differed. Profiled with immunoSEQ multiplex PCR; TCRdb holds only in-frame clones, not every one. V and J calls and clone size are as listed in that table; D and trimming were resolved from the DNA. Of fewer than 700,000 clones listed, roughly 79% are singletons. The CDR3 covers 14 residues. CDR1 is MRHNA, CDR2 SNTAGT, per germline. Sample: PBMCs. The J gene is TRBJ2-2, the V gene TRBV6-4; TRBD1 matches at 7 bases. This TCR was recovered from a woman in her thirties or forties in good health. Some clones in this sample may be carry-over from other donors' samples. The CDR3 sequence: CANSAGTDTGELFF. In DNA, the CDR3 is TGTGCCAACAGTGCCGGGACAGACACCGGGGAGCTGTTTTTT.